The source of this T cell receptor (beta chain) is a study of technical replicates of blood from a few donors (dated by TCRdb to about 2017). In regard to this clone: This receptor's antigen is unknown. One base away there is no much larger clone; base qualities are not given.

Library construction relied on the immunoSEQ multiplex PCR assay. TCRdb took over this immuneACCESS table, retaining in-frame rearrangements with V and J assigned. Such tables are incomplete; in checked studies, under half of the missing clones stem from an unresolved V gene, and the remainder is unexplained. The sample profile shows 14,000 or so clones; roughly 83% of them were found once. The ten largest clones add up to under 13% of the sample. V sheds 4 bases and J sheds 7 bases, leaving 14 bases between their ends. In the germline V gene (reference sequence), CDR1 corresponds to LNHNV and CDR2 to YYDKDF. There are 14 amino acids in the CDR3, from cysteine to phenylalanine inclusive. Left in the record is the CDR3 DNA by itself, 42 bases read in frame from the first base.

The sequence came from a human donor in good health. The specimen was PBMCs. The rearrangement joined TRBV15 to TRBJ2-1; no D gene is confidently identified. The nucleotide sequence is TGTGCCACCAGCACGCGTACGACTGGGAATGAGCAGTTCTTC. This translates into CATSTRTTGNEQFF.